The present TCR beta chain was sequenced within a study of T cells in Graves' hyperthyroidism and ophthalmopathy. The V gene end was trimmed by 8 bases and the J gene end by 1 base; junction bases not matched to a gene: 2. The CDR3 covers 12 residues. Germline values: CDR1 SQVTM, CDR2 ANQGSEA. Study-wide results and limits: It was a median roughly 6.5 months before onset that the model predicted ophthalmopathy.

TCR beta CDR3 regions were amplified from RNA transcripts. HTBI primers were used for first-round RT-PCR of the TCR CDR3. TCRdb redid the calling of the multiplex PCR reads with MiXCR, one entry per CDR3 protein. The profile shows roughly 290,000 distinct CDR3 sequences, around 13% of them singletons. A word on this clonotype: Its antigen is unknown.

Those patients with uncontrolled infection, other autoimmune disease, pregnancy or lactation were excluded. On the basis of clinical symptoms, serum thyroxine and TRAb, thyroid ultrasound and orbital computed tomography, diagnoses were made. This clonotype originated in a woman aged 40 to 49 with Graves' hyperthyroidism. V and J are TRBV29-1 and TRBJ2-5; TRBD2 agrees at 9 bases. Sequencing was carried out using blood. The CDR3 bases are TGCAGCACGACTAGCGGCCAAGAGACCCAGTACTTC. Protein: CSTTSGQETQYF. Looking up the rest from reference TRBV29-1 and TRBJ2-5 gives the full variable domain: SAVISQKPSRDICQRGTSLTIQCQVDSQVTMMFWYRQQPGQSLTLIATANQGSEATYESGFVIDKFPISRPNLTFSTLTVSNMSPEDSSIYLCSTTSGQETQYFGPGTRLLVL.